Below, 22 T cell receptor beta chains from the same sample are listed, as sequenced in a study of blood T cell repertoires in COVID-19. The table came from immunoSEQ multiplex PCR; TCRdb's copy has only in-frame clones and leaves some out. The table lists about 71,000 clones, over 75% of them singletons. The sequenced material came from peripheral blood. The source of these receptors is a human donor in a cohort sampled during active COVID-19.

The chain recombines TRBV7-7 with TRBJ2-3; 8 nucleotides match TRBD2. The length of the CDR3 is 13 residues. CDR1 SSHAT and CDR2 FNYEAQ come from the germline V gene (reference sequence). The CDR3 bases are TGTGCTAGCCAGCGGGAGTACTCAGATACGCAGTATTTT. This sequence encodes CASQREYSDTQYF.

This chain connects TRBV2 to TRBJ2-3, with TRBD2 identical over 7 bases. This CDR3 comprises 16 residues. Germline V CDR1 and CDR2: SNHLY, FYNNEI. J was trimmed by 2 bases and V by 5 bases; bases with no gene match: 10. The CDR3 coding sequence is TGTGCCAGCAGTATCCGTACGGGAGGTCCCACAGATACGCAGTATTTT. This translates into CASSIRTGGPTDTQYF.

V is TRBV4-1 and J is TRBJ2-7, with 14 bases identical to TRBD2. The CDR3 loop spans 19 amino acids. V shed 1 base and J 2 bases; nucleotides not matched to a gene: 10. Germline values: CDR1 MGHRA, CDR2 YSYEKL. CDR3 DNA sequence: TGCGCCAGCAGCCAAGGCGGGCCCCGGACTAGCGGGGGGACCTACGAGCAGTACTTC. It translates to CASSQGGPRTSGGTYEQYF.

This chain connects TRBV19 to TRBJ2-1; 9 bases are shared with TRBD2. Germline V CDR1 and CDR2: LNHDA, SQIVND (reference sequence). The CDR3 covers 14 residues. The trim removed 6 bases at V and 12 bases at J, leaving 12 bases unmatched. The DNA of the CDR3 is TGTGCCAGTAGGGGCGGGAGGGCCGCAGGGTCGCAGTTCTTC. This gives the protein CASRGGRAAGSQFF.

The chain is built from TRBV6-5 and TRBJ1-1; 8 bases fit TRBD1. After removal of 6 bases from V and 1 base from J, the junction contained 4 bases not matched to a gene. Germline CDR1 is MNHEY and CDR2 is SVGAGI. There are 14 residues in the CDR3. In DNA form, the CDR3 reads TGTGCCAGCAGAAAACAGGGGGGGAACACTGAAGCTTTCTTT. Protein product: CASRKQGGNTEAFF.

This CDR3 reads CASSLASGTNTGELFF. CDR3 sequence (DNA): TGCGCCAGCAGCTTGGCTAGCGGCACGAACACCGGGGAGCTGTTTTTT. This chain joins TRBV5-1 and TRBJ2-2, with TRBD2 matching 7 bases. This CDR3 comprises 16 residues. V lost 0 bases to trimming and J lost 0 bases; unmatched junction nucleotides: 2. Germline V gene lookup returns CDR1 SGHRS and CDR2 YFSETQ.

The J gene is TRBJ2-4, the V gene TRBV27, with D unclear. In germline, CDR1 is MNHEY, CDR2 SMNVEV (reference sequence). Trimming pared 9 bases from V and 1 base from J, leaving 10 bases between. The CDR3 contains 13 residues. This CDR3 is CARSEPAKNIQYF. In DNA form, the CDR3 reads TGTGCCAGATCCGAGCCTGCCAAAAACATTCAGTACTTC.

This chain links TRBV6-1 with TRBJ1-2; D is perhaps TRBD1 (6 bases). V was cut by 0 bases and J by 4 bases, with 9 bases left in between. This CDR3 comprises 14 residues. CDR1 is MNHNS and CDR2 is SASEGT in the germline V gene. CDR3 coding DNA: TGTGCCAGCAGTGAAGCAGGCAGGGGCTATGGCTACACCTTC. It encodes CASSEAGRGYGYTF.

This chain joins TRBV5-4 and TRBJ2-3, with 10 bases that match TRBD2. Germline V gives CDR1 SGHNT, CDR2 YYREEE (reference sequence). CDR3 size: 16 residues. V dropped 5 bases and J dropped 6; count of bases not matched to a gene: 12. CDR3 residues: CASSSPRGLASDTQYF. The CDR3 DNA is TGTGCCAGCAGTTCTCCGCGGGGACTAGCGTCCGATACGCAGTATTTT.

V is TRBV30 and J is TRBJ1-2, with TRBD1 matching 12 bases. V dropped 4 bases and J dropped 3; count of bases not matched to a gene: 9. CDR1 is GTSNPN, CDR2 SVGIG, per germline (reference sequence). The CDR3 is 16 residues long. The CDR3: CAWTGQGAGWDYGYTF. For the CDR3, the DNA is TGTGCCTGGACGGGACAGGGGGCCGGGTGGGACTATGGCTACACCTTC. Full variable domain (remainder filled in from reference TRBV30 and TRBJ1-2): SQTIHQWPATLVQPVGSPLSLECTVEGTSNPNLYWYRQAAGRGLQLLFYSVGIGQISSEVPQNLSASRPQDRQFILSSKKLLLSDSGFYLCAWTGQGAGWDYGYTFGSGTRLTVV.

The genes are TRBV28 and TRBJ2-1; D may be TRBD2 (6 bases). The germline CDR1 and CDR2 sequences are MDHEN and SYDVKM. Trimming took 6 bases from V and 9 from J, leaving 18 bases between them. The CDR3 contains 14 residues. CDR3 coding DNA: TGTGCCAGCAGGATGACTAGTGGAAACCGTGAGCAGTTCTTC. Residues: CASRMTSGNREQFF. The full variable domain, with the rest looked up from reference TRBV28 and TRBJ2-1, is DVKVTQSSRYLVKRTGEKVFLECVQDMDHENMFWYRQDPGLGLRLIYFSYDVKMKEKGDIPEGYSVSREKKERFSLILESASTNQTSMYLCASRMTSGNREQFFGPGTRLTVL.

The chain is built from TRBV9 and TRBJ1-3; 10 bases fit TRBD1. The trim removed 1 base at V and 2 bases at J, leaving 12 bases unmatched. There are 19 residues in the CDR3. Germline V gene data show CDR1 as SGDLS and CDR2 as YYNGEE. DNA of the CDR3: TGTGCCAGCAGCGTATCGGGGACAGGGGTTAGACTGGCTGGAAACACCATATATTTT. The encoded protein is CASSVSGTGVRLAGNTIYF.

The rearrangement joins TRBV6-5 to TRBJ1-4; weak D call: TRBD1 (6 bases). The V and J ends lost 6 bases and 1 base respectively, with 6 bases between them. CDR1 and CDR2 from the germline V gene are MNHEY and SVGAGI. This CDR3 region has 13 residues. CDR3 sequence: CASRTGTNEKLFF. CDR3 nucleotides: TGTGCCAGCAGGACAGGAACTAATGAAAAACTGTTTTTT.

The chain uses TRBV3-1 (or the pseudogene TRBV3-2) and TRBJ1-4; D not resolved. Germline values: CDR1 LGHDT, CDR2 YNNKEL (reference sequence). Trimming shortened V by 8 bases and J by 11 bases, and 12 bases separated the two germline ends. This CDR3 comprises 11 residues. The CDR3 protein is CASGSGAKLFF. CDR3 bases: TGTGCCAGCGGGTCGGGAGCGAAACTGTTTTTT.

The CDR3 loop is CASSFASGGPNEKLFF. The CDR3 DNA reads as TGTGCCAGCAGCTTCGCCTCAGGGGGCCCTAATGAAAAACTGTTTTTT. V and J are TRBV7-9 and TRBJ1-4; 8 nucleotides line up with TRBD1. The CDR3 has 16 residues. V lost 3 bases, J lost 3 bases, and 6 bases stayed unmatched. Germline assignment: CDR1 SEHNR and CDR2 FQNEAQ (reference sequence). The full variable domain, in which reference TRBV7-9 and TRBJ1-4 provide the parts outside the CDR3, is DTGVSQNPRHKITKRGQNVTFRCDPISEHNRLYWYRQTLGQGPEFLTYFQNEAQLEKSRLLSDRFSAERPKGSFSTLEIQRTEQGDSAMYLCASSFASGGPNEKLFFGSGTQLSVL.

The V and J genes are TRBV3-1 (or the pseudogene TRBV3-2) and TRBJ2-1; 9 bases match TRBD1. The V segment lost 4 bases and the J segment 7 bases; nucleotides outside the gene matches: 8. The CDR3 runs to 15 residues. From germline, CDR1 is LGHDT and CDR2 YNNKEL (reference sequence). CDR3 bases: TGTGCCAGCAGCCTCGGACAGGGGAGACGGAATGAGCAGTTCTTC. It specifies CASSLGQGRRNEQFF.

CDR3 sequence: CASSHLAGKDNEQFF. The CDR3 nucleotides read TGTGCCAGCAGCCATCTAGCGGGGAAAGACAATGAGCAGTTCTTC. The chain carries TRBV28 and TRBJ2-1, with 9 bases that match TRBD2. The V gene's germline CDR1 is MDHEN and CDR2 SYDVKM. The CDR3 has 15 residues. The V segment lost 6 bases and the J segment 5 bases; nucleotides outside the gene matches: 8. The whole variable domain, filled in from reference TRBV28 and TRBJ2-1, reads DVKVTQSSRYLVKRTGEKVFLECVQDMDHENMFWYRQDPGLGLRLIYFSYDVKMKEKGDIPEGYSVSREKKERFSLILESASTNQTSMYLCASSHLAGKDNEQFFGPGTRLTVL.

The chain joins TRBV20-1 to TRBJ2-5; TRBD1 matches at 8 bases. The V gene's germline CDR1 is DFQATT and CDR2 SNEGSKA (reference sequence). Germline trimming cut 3 bases from V and 1 base from J; bases unmatched to any gene: 1. The CDR3 spans 13 residues. The CDR3 loop reads CSASTGGQETQYF. The CDR3 DNA reads TGCAGTGCTAGTACAGGGGGCCAAGAGACCCAGTACTTC.

V is TRBV6-2 or TRBV6-3 and J is TRBJ2-7; 12 nucleotides align to TRBD2. CDR3 length equals 15 residues. CDR1 and CDR2 from the germline V gene are MNHEY and SVGEGT. The V gene end was trimmed by 6 bases and the J gene end by 2 bases; junction bases not matched to a gene: 5. As DNA, the CDR3 is TGTGCCAGCAGCCCTAGACTAGCGGGGGCCTACGAGCAGTACTTC. Its translation is CASSPRLAGAYEQYF.

This chain uses TRBV7-2 with TRBJ2-7; D may be TRBD1 (6 bases). Germline lookup yields CDR1 SGHTA and CDR2 FQGNSA. The CDR3 contains 16 residues. V was cut by 0 bases and J by 1 base, with 13 bases left in between. CDR3 bases: TGTGCCAGCAGCTTAGCAGGGGGTTGGCAATCCTACGAGCAGTACTTC. It is translated as CASSLAGGWQSYEQYF.

In its sample, this clone was seen many times. One end of the junction fails to match germline, which may point to a read error. The chain recombines TRBV30 with TRBJ2-7, with 7 nucleotides matching TRBD1. The CDR3 covers 13 residues. Germline V CDR1 and CDR2: GTSNPN, SVGIG (reference sequence). The CDR3 protein is CAWSLTSTGREGF. The CDR3 DNA sequence: TGTGCCTGGAGTCTAACCTCGACAGGGAGAGAAGGGTTC.

The CDR3 loop is CASSVGGLPTRQATEAFF. In DNA, the CDR3 is TGTGCCAGCAGCGTAGGAGGCTTACCGACAAGACAGGCCACTGAAGCTTTCTTT. This chain joins TRBV9 and TRBJ1-1, with a weak D call TRBD1 (6 bases). V shed 0 bases and J shed 4 bases, with 22 bases lying between them. The length of the CDR3 is 18 residues. Germline V gene lookup returns CDR1 SGDLS and CDR2 YYNGEE.